This TCR beta chain is drawn from a study of cytomegalovirus exposure and HLA in healthy donors. The germline V gene has CDR1 LGHNA and CDR2 YNFKEQ. The V end lost 0 bases, the J end lost 7 bases, and 22 bases lay between the germline ends. The CDR3 consists of 17 residues. Points on this clone: The antigen remains undetermined.

Samples came from healthy bone marrow donors. General study points: Researchers reported in a later analysis that a missense DCLRE1C variant was tied to TCR beta V- and J-gene trimming. A few of the chains that were CMV-associated were confirmed in vitro to be specific for CMV antigens. The authors enumerated some 170 TCR beta chains as linked to cytomegalovirus.

Researchers ran the PCR with 60 Vbeta and 13 Jbeta primers. TCRdb's table, derived via immunoSEQ multiplex PCR, lists solely in-frame clones and lacks some. The sample totals tens of thousands of clones. The origin of this receptor is a woman in her 30s in good health and CMV-seronegative. The material sequenced was PBMCs. The chain joins TRBV4-2 to TRBJ2-7, with D unresolved. CDR3: CASSQDLNFDFLNEQYF. CDR3 bases: TGTGCCAGCAGCCAAGACCTAAACTTCGACTTCCTGAATGAGCAGTACTTC.